This T cell receptor (beta chain) is drawn from a study of vaccination effects on CD4 cells after COVID-19. Regarding the study as a whole: Marked clonal contraction of both clone types appeared late after vaccination. Early post-infection timepoints were absent, and convalescent patients were few.

The data were produced by immunoSEQ multiplex PCR, yet TCRdb's version contains in-frame clones alone and is incomplete. The sample shows under 55,000 clones, 55% to 85% of them seen only once. The germline gives CDR1 LNHDA, CDR2 SQIVND (reference sequence). The CDR3 consists of 14 residues. Trimming left V 5 bases short and J 2 bases short, with 13 bases between. For this clone: Its antigen is not known.

The culture ran for around nine days, and then CD4+ T cells were isolated. The participants, recipients of two vaccine doses, got either BNT162b2 or mRNA-1273. This specimen consisted of CD4+ T cells from PBMCs cultured without peptide, obtained after COVID-19 vaccination. The clonotype was recovered from a human donor who received a COVID-19 vaccine. The chain is built from TRBV19 and TRBJ2-7; D remains ambiguous. CDR3 DNA: TGTGCCAGTAGTGCGCGACTGGCCCCCTACGAGCAGTACTTC. It encodes CASSARLAPYEQYF. The full variable domain, with the rest looked up from reference TRBV19 and TRBJ2-7, is DGGITQSPKYLFRKEGQNVTLSCEQNLNHDAMYWYRQDPGQGLRLIYYSQIVNDFQKGDIAEGYSVSREKKESFPLTVTSAQKNPTAFYLCASSARLAPYEQYFGPGTRLTVT.